A selection of T cell receptor beta chains follows, all from one sample in a study of T cells in Graves' hyperthyroidism and ophthalmopathy. TCRdb recomputed calls from the multiplex PCR reads with MiXCR, one row per CDR3 protein. The sample has hundreds of thousands of distinct CDR3 sequences, roughly 14% seen once. The source material was blood. Source of these receptors: a woman between 40 and 55 years old with Graves' ophthalmopathy. The CDR3 runs from the conserved cysteine through the conserved F or W. Fields, in order: J gene, V gene, CDR3 protein.

>TRBJ1-2|TRBV2
CATSGNYGYTF
>TRBJ1-2|TRBV5-6
CASSRQTVYGYTF
>TRBJ2-2|TRBV7-6
CASRGSGSDTGELFF
>TRBJ1-1|TRBV6-5
CASSYSLAGLNTEAFF
>TRBJ2-5|TRBV7-2
CASSLVGGLAQETQYF
>TRBJ2-7|TRBV7-9
CASSGSGTSGSYEQYF
>TRBJ1-1|TRBV24-1
CATSDSGGLTEAFF
>TRBJ1-2|TRBV29-1
CSVEVRQTNYGYTF
>TRBJ1-1|TRBV3-1
CASSRRTGRRVNTEAFF
>TRBJ2-6|TRBV12-3/TRBV12-4
CASSLVPGGGSGANVLTF
>TRBJ1-5|TRBV20-1
CSALGQGDQPQHF
>TRBJ2-5|TRBV2
CASSWTGGTRETQYF
>TRBJ1-1|TRBV6-1
CASVSYFEAFF
>TRBJ2-7|TRBV28
CASSMGLAGGPYEQYF
>TRBJ1-5|TRBV12-3/TRBV12-4
CASSKYSNQPQHF
>TRBJ2-7|TRBV28
CASSLYGGLAVYEQYF
>TRBJ2-1|TRBV12-3/TRBV12-4
CASSPRGEQFF
>TRBJ2-5|TRBV6-5
CASSFFLPGQQETQYF
>TRBJ2-5|TRBV7-3
CASSTGTGGLETQYF
>TRBJ2-7|TRBV28
CASSPQGRYFYEQYF
>TRBJ2-7|TRBV30
CAWSRSNYEQYF
>TRBJ2-2|TRBV4-2
CASSHVWTSGTTANTGELFF
>TRBJ2-7|TRBV27
CASSLTAQYEQYF
>TRBJ2-5|TRBV3-1
CASSQDVSLAGTQYF
>TRBJ1-1|TRBV25-1
CASSESWTRTFF
>TRBJ2-5|TRBV10-3
CAISAGQTYQETQYF
>TRBJ2-7|TRBV28
CASSLVGTGGEQYF
>TRBJ2-2|TRBV9
CASSPEYGGELFF
>TRBJ1-5|TRBV19
CASSPSSGQRNQPQHF
>TRBJ2-7|TRBV19
CASSIRQLSYEQYF
>TRBJ2-7|TRBV27
CASSSVTAGYEQYF
>TRBJ2-7|TRBV6-5
CASSSGTGVSEQYF
>TRBJ1-2|TRBV6-5
CASSYRGVGGYTF
>TRBJ1-3|TRBV11-1
CASSFATFYSGNTIYF
>TRBJ2-4|TRBV10-3
CAISEATGNIQYF
>TRBJ1-1|TRBV30
CAWSAGTVGTEAFF
>TRBJ1-5|TRBV25-1
CASSEVRADQPQHF
>TRBJ2-7|TRBV11-2
CASSLDAGGSSYEQYF
>TRBJ2-7|TRBV20-1
CSASTGTPSYEQYF
>TRBJ2-7|TRBV6-1
CASSASGRHEQYF
>TRBJ2-7|TRBV6-2/TRBV6-3
CASSWTSGRNEQYF
>TRBJ2-7|TRBV6-5
CASSYPVSAHRSYEQYF
>TRBJ2-5|TRBV12-3/TRBV12-4
CASTPGLGQETQYF
>TRBJ2-5|TRBV4-2
CASSQVTTQETQYF
>TRBJ2-3|TRBV5-1
CASSSVVATGGADTQYF
>TRBJ1-2|TRBV12-3/TRBV12-4
CASSLPRDRALDGYTF
>TRBJ1-2|TRBV4-2
CASSQETGGGNYGYTF
>TRBJ2-2|TRBV29-1
CSVLRLAGESGELFF
>TRBJ2-7|TRBV28
CASSVTGTFFHEQYF
>TRBJ1-2|TRBV7-9
CASSLEIPTEYGYTF
>TRBJ2-1|TRBV6-2/TRBV6-3
CASSYDRFPYNEQFF
>TRBJ2-7|TRBV2
CASSVIFRGYEQYF
>TRBJ1-5|TRBV4-1
CASSLFHSNQPQHF
>TRBJ2-7|TRBV7-8
CASSDIGQGWGYTGGYEQYF
>TRBJ2-4|TRBV12-3/TRBV12-4
CASSLAGIMDIQYF
>TRBJ2-2|TRBV5-1
CASRPGSIQGAGELFF
>TRBJ1-1|TRBV2
CASEGQRRTFF
>TRBJ1-1|TRBV12-3/TRBV12-4
CASSSRGLDTEAFF
>TRBJ1-2|TRBV18
CASSPGQGGGTF
>TRBJ1-6|TRBV12-3/TRBV12-4
CASRTGAGGSPLHF